The T cell receptor beta chain under discussion was sequenced for a study of blood T cells in healthy people across ages. V was cut by 3 bases and J by 1 base, with 10 bases left in between. Looked up from germline, CDR1 is SGHTS and CDR2 is YDEGEE. The CDR3 loop spans 14 amino acids. General study results and limits: Long-lived donors exceeded aged donors in naive CD4+ cells and diversity.

A remark on this clonotype: Its antigen is still unknown.

The use of a sample-barcoded 5' primer and a J-beta primer mix characterized a second PCR of roughly 7 to 11 cycles. TCRdb fed the 5' RACE reads into MiXCR, producing one record per CDR3 protein. The sample carries over a million distinct CDR3 sequences, about 25% recorded once. In addition, the sample was reused for a study of T cells of mothers and their children. From that study: Every mother supplied over 9.5 million TCR beta CDR3 reads and every child several million. Pairs that are related and pairs that are unrelated have TCR recombination output shaped similarly by thymic selection.

This clonotype was sampled from a girl aged 2-10 years in good health. Sequencing input: blood. This chain joins TRBV5-8 and TRBJ1-2; TRBD1 might be the D (6 bases). The CDR3 sequence is CASSWRGYNYGYTF. CDR3 DNA: TGTGCCAGCAGCTGGAGGGGGTATAACTATGGCTACACCTTC.